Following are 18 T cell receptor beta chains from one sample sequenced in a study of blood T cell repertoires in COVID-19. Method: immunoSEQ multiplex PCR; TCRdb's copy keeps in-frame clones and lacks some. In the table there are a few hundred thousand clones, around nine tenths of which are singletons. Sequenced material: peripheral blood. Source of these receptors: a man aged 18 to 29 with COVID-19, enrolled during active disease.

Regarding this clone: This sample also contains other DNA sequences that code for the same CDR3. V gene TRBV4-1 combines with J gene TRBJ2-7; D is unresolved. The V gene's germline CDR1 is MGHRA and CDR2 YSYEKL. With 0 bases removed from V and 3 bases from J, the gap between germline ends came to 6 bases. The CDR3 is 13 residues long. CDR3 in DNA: TGCGCCAGCAGCCAAGATCGCAGCTACGAGCAGTACTTC. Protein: CASSQDRSYEQYF.

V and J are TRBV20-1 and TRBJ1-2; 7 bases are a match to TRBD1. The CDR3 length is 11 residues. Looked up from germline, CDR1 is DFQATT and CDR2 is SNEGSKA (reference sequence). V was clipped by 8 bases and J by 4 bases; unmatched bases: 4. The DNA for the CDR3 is TGCAGTCCAGGACAGGTCTATGGCTACACCTTC. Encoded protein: CSPGQVYGYTF.

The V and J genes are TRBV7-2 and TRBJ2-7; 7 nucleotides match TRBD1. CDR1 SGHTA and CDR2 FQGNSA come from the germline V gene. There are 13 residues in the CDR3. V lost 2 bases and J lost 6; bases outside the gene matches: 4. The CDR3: CASSLLGGSEQYF. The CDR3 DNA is TGTGCCAGCAGCTTATTAGGGGGCTCCGAGCAGTACTTC.

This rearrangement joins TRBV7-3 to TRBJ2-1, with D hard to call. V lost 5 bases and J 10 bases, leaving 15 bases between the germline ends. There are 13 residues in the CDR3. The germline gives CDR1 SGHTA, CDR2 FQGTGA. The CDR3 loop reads CASSPDGSKEQFF. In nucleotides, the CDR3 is TGTGCCAGCAGCCCTGACGGGTCTAAGGAGCAGTTCTTC.

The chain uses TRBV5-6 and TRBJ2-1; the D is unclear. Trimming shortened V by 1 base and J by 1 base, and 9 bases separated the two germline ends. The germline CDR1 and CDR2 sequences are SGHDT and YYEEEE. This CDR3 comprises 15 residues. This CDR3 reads CASSLSLVSYNEQFF. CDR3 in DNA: TGTGCCAGCAGCTTGAGTCTAGTGTCCTACAATGAGCAGTTCTTC.

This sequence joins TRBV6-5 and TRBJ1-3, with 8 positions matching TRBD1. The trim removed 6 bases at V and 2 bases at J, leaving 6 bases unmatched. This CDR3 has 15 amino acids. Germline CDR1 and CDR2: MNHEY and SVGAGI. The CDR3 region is CASRGDRTTGNTIYF. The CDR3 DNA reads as TGTGCCAGCAGGGGGGACAGGACTACTGGAAACACCATATATTTT.

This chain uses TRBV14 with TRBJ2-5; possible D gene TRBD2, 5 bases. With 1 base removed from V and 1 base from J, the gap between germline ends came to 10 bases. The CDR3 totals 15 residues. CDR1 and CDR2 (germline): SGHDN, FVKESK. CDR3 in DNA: TGTGCCAGCAGCCAAGGCTTGGGAGTCCAAGAGACCCAGTACTTC. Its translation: CASSQGLGVQETQYF.

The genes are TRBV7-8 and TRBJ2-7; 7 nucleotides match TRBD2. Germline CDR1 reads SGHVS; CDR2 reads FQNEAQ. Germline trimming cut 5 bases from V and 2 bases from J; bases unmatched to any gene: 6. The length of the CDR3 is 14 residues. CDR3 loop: CASSPREGPYEQYF. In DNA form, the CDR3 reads TGTGCCAGCAGCCCCAGGGAGGGCCCCTACGAGCAGTACTTC.

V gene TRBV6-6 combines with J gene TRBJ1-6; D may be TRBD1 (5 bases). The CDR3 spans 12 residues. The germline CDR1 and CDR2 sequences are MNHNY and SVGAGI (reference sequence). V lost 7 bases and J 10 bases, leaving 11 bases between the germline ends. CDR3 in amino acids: CASKTERSPLHF. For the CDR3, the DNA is TGTGCCAGCAAGACAGAAAGATCACCCCTCCACTTT.

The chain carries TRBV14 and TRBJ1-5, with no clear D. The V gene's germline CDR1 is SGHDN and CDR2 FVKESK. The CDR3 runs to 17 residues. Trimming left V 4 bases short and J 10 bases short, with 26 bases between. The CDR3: CASSPHLQQQTDRPQHF. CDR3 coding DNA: TGTGCCAGCAGCCCGCACCTACAACAGCAAACCGATCGTCCCCAGCATTTT.

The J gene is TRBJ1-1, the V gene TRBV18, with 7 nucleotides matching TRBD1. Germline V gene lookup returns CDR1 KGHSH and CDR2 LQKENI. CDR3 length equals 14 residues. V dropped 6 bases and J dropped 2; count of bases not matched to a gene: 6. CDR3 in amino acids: CASSERDRNTEAFF. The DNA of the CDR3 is TGTGCCAGCTCCGAACGGGACAGAAACACTGAAGCTTTCTTT.

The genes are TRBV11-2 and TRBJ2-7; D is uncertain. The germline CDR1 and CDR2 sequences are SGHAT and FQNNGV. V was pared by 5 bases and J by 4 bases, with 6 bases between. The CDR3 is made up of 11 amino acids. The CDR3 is CASSQLYEQYF. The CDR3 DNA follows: TGTGCCAGCAGCCAGTTGTACGAGCAGTACTTC.

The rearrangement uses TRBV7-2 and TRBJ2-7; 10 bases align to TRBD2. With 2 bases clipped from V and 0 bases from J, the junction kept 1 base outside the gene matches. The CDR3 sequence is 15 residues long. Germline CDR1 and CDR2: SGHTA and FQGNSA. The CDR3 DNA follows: TGTGCCAGCAGCTTATCTAGCGGGGGCTCCTACGAGCAGTACTTC. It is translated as CASSLSSGGSYEQYF.

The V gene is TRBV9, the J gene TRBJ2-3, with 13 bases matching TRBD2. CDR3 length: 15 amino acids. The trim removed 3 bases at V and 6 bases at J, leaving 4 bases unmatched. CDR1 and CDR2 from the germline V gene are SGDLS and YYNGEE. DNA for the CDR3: TGTGCCAGCAGCGCACAGACTAGCGGGAGGGATACGCAGTATTTT. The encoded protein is CASSAQTSGRDTQYF.

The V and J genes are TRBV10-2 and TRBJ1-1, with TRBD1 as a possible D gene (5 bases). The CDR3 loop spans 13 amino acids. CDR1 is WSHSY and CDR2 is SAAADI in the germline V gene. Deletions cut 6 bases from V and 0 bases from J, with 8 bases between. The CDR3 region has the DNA TGCGCCAGCAGCCCGGGGGTGAACACTGAAGCTTTCTTT. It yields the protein CASSPGVNTEAFF.

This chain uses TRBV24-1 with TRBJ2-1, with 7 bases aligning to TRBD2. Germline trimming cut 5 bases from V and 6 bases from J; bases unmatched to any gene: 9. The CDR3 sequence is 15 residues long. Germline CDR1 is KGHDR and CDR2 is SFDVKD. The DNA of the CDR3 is TGTGCCACCAGTGTCCAGGGAGGGCCGGGCAATGAGCAGTTCTTC. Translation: CATSVQGGPGNEQFF.

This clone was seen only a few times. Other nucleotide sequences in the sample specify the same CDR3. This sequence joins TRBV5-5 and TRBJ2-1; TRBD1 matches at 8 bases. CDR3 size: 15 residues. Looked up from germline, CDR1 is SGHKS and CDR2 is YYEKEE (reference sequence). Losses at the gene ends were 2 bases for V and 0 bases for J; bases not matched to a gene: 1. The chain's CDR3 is CASSLGQGSYNEQFF. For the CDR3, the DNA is TGTGCCAGCAGCTTAGGACAGGGCTCCTACAATGAGCAGTTCTTC.

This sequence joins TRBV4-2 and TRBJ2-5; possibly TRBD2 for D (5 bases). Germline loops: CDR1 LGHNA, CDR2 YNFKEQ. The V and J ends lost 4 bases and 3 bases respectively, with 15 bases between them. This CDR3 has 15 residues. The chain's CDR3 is CASSPTKAGKETQYF. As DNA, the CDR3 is TGTGCCAGCAGCCCGACCAAGGCGGGTAAAGAGACCCAGTACTTC.